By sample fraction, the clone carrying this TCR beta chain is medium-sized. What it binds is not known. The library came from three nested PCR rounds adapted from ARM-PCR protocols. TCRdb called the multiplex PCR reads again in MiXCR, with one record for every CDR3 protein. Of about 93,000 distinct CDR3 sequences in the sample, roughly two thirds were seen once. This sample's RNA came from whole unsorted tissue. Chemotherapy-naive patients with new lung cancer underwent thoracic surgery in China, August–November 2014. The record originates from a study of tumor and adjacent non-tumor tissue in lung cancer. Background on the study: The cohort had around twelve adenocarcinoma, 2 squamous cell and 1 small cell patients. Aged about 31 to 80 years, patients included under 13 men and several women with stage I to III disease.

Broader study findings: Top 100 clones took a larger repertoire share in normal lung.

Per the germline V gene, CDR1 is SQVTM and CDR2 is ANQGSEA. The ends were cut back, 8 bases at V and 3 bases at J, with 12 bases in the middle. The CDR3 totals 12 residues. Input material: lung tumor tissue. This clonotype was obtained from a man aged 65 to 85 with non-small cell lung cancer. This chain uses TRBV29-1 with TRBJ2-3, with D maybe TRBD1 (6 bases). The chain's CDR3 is CSYRARTDTQYF. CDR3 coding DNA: TGCAGCTACAGGGCACGTACAGATACGCAGTATTTT.